Below, 30 T cell receptor beta chains from the same sample are listed, as sequenced in a study of shared clonotypes between healthy human individuals. Using immunoSEQ multiplex PCR, the repertoire was profiled, and TCRdb retains in-frame clones only, with some absent. The sample has 1.5 million to 1.9 million clones, approximately 98% seen once. The source material was naive CD4+ T cells sorted from blood. Specified subset: CD45RA+ positively selected. The source is a man aged 30 to 39 in good health.

The genes are TRBV6-5 and TRBJ2-7; the match to TRBD2 covers 11 bases. V was pared by 6 bases and J by 6 bases, with 10 bases of the junction left unmatched. Germline V gives CDR1 MNHEY, CDR2 SVGAGI. The CDR3 is 15 amino acids. The chain's CDR3 is CASRELAGALGEQYF. The CDR3, as DNA: TGTGCCAGCAGAGAACTAGCGGGGGCCTTAGGCGAGCAGTACTTC.

V usage is TRBV5-4 and J usage is TRBJ2-1; 8 nucleotides align to TRBD1. The CDR3 loop spans 15 amino acids. J lost 2 bases, V lost 2 bases, and 3 bases had no gene match. The germline CDR1 and CDR2 sequences are SGHNT and YYREEE (reference sequence). The DNA for the CDR3 is TGTGCCAGCAGCTTCCCAGGGGGCGCCTACAATGAGCAGTTCTTC. Amino acids: CASSFPGGAYNEQFF.

The chain uses TRBV5-4 and TRBJ1-2, with TRBD1 matching 7 bases. The germline V gene has CDR1 SGHNT and CDR2 YYREEE (reference sequence). The CDR3 has 15 residues. Trimming cost V 4 bases and J 2 bases; bases outside gene matches: 8. DNA of the CDR3: TGTGCCAGCAGCCCCGACAGGGACAAAAACTATGGCTACACCTTC. Translated: CASSPDRDKNYGYTF.

The chain couples TRBV10-3 to TRBJ1-2; the D is unclear. Germline assignment: CDR1 ENHRY and CDR2 SYGVKD. V lost 2 bases and J 4 bases, leaving 11 bases between the germline ends. CDR3 length equals 14 residues. The CDR3 here is CAISETTGLYGYTF. CDR3 sequence (DNA): TGTGCCATCAGTGAGACCACGGGTCTCTATGGCTACACCTTC.

A note on this clone: The sample contains more than one DNA sequence encoding this CDR3. The rearrangement joins TRBV7-9 to TRBJ1-2; D gene ambiguous. Germline V gene data show CDR1 as SEHNR and CDR2 as FQNEAQ (reference sequence). Trimming removed 1 base at V and 8 bases at J, with 11 bases between. CDR3 length: 13 amino acids. The CDR3 spells CASSLGRGDGYTF. CDR3 coding DNA: TGTGCCAGCAGCTTAGGGCGGGGTGACGGCTACACCTTC.

The chain joins TRBV5-6 to TRBJ2-7, with D maybe TRBD2 (5 bases). The V gene lost 2 bases and the J gene lost 2 bases, with 14 bases spanning the gap. CDR1 is SGHDT and CDR2 is YYEEEE in the germline V gene. The CDR3 loop spans 15 amino acids. CDR3 bases: TGTGCCAGCAGCTTACGAGGGAATGACGCCTACGAGCAGTACTTC. Translating gives CASSLRGNDAYEQYF.

The gene calls are TRBV30 and TRBJ2-1; 7 positions match TRBD2. The CDR3 has 15 residues. Germline lookup yields CDR1 GTSNPN and CDR2 SVGIG (reference sequence). V was pared by 0 bases and J by 7 bases, with 9 bases of the junction left unmatched. In DNA form, the CDR3 reads TGTGCCTGGAGTGTACCCTGGGGGAGGGGAAATGAGCAGTTCTTC. This encodes CAWSVPWGRGNEQFF.

The rearrangement links TRBV18 to TRBJ2-4; 10 positions agree with TRBD2. With V trimmed by 2 bases and J by 8 bases, 12 bases remained unmatched. The CDR3 is made up of 17 amino acids. Germline CDR1 is KGHSH and CDR2 is LQKENI. Written as DNA, the CDR3 is TGTGCCAGCTCACCAGAATTAGCGGGAGGACCCCTGGACATTCAGTACTTC. Protein sequence: CASSPELAGGPLDIQYF.

This clone appeared once. The V gene is TRBV18, the J gene TRBJ2-1; the match to TRBD2 covers 8 bases. The CDR3 has 16 amino acids. The germline CDR1 and CDR2 sequences are KGHSH and LQKENI. With 4 bases clipped from V and 0 bases from J, the junction kept 5 bases outside the gene matches. The CDR3 here is CASSRNSGNSYNEQFF. CDR3 in DNA: TGTGCCAGCTCACGAAATAGCGGGAACTCCTACAATGAGCAGTTCTTC.

The chain links TRBV28 to TRBJ2-1; tentatively, D is TRBD1 (5 bases). The ends were cut back, 3 bases at V and 4 bases at J, with 10 bases in the middle. The CDR3 is 14 residues long. The germline V gene encodes CDR1 MDHEN and CDR2 SYDVKM. The CDR3 DNA follows: TGTGCCAGCAGTTTGGCTGGGGCTTACAATGAGCAGTTCTTC. Encoded protein: CASSLAGAYNEQFF.

The chain uses TRBV15 and TRBJ1-2; D uncertain. The germline gives CDR1 LNHNV, CDR2 YYDKDF (reference sequence). Trimming removed 1 base from V and 6 bases from J, with 15 bases in between. The CDR3 has 15 amino acids. In DNA form, the CDR3 reads TGTGCCACCAGCAGAGGTTGGGGTTTTTTCGATGGCTACACCTTC. Translation gives CATSRGWGFFDGYTF.

The genes are TRBV2 and TRBJ2-2; unclear D gene. V was shortened by 7 bases and J by 0 bases, with 9 bases between the two germline ends. Per the germline V gene, CDR1 is SNHLY and CDR2 is FYNNEI. This CDR3 spans 14 amino acids. In DNA form, the CDR3 reads TGTGCCAGCAAAAGTTCTCCGAACACCGGGGAGCTGTTTTTT. Translating it yields CASKSSPNTGELFF.

The V call is TRBV7-8, the J call TRBJ2-3, with TRBD1 matching over 7 bases. J was trimmed by 0 bases and V by 5 bases; bases with no gene match: 8. Germline lookup yields CDR1 SGHVS and CDR2 FQNEAQ. The CDR3 has 16 amino acids. The CDR3 here is CASSNRGYDSTDTQYF. The DNA of the CDR3 is TGTGCCAGCAGCAACAGGGGATACGATAGCACAGATACGCAGTATTTT.

The V call is TRBV6-1, the J call TRBJ1-5; D is uncertain. From germline, CDR1 is MNHNS and CDR2 SASEGT. Trimming stripped 6 bases from V and 4 bases from J, with 13 bases between. The CDR3 consists of 14 residues. CDR3 amino acids: CASSQERVNQPQHF. CDR3 nucleotides: TGTGCCAGCAGCCAGGAACGGGTTAATCAGCCCCAGCATTTT.

This CDR3 reads CASSFGGETQYF. As DNA, the CDR3 is TGTGCCAGCAGTTTTGGGGGGGAGACCCAGTACTTC. The J gene is TRBJ2-5, the V gene TRBV6-1; TRBD2 is a possible D gene (6 bases). V lost 5 bases and J lost 5, with 9 bases in between. CDR1 is MNHNS, CDR2 SASEGT, per germline. The CDR3 loop spans 12 amino acids.

This rearrangement joins TRBV5-4 to TRBJ2-6, with 9 nucleotides matching TRBD2. Germline assignment: CDR1 SGHNT and CDR2 YYREEE (reference sequence). Unmatched junction bases numbered 4, after V lost 4 bases and J lost 2 bases. This CDR3 contains 16 residues. CDR3 in DNA: TGTGCCAGCAGCGGGGCGGGGGGGCCTGGGGCCAACGTCCTGACTTTC. This sequence encodes CASSGAGGPGANVLTF.

The rearrangement joins TRBV19 to TRBJ2-1; no clear D. This CDR3 has 14 residues. Germline V CDR1 and CDR2: LNHDA, SQIVND (reference sequence). The V end was cut by 6 bases, the J end by 2 bases, with 11 bases between. The CDR3 DNA follows: TGTGCCAGTAGAAGTAGCATCGCCTACAATGAGCAGTTCTTC. Its protein product is CASRSSIAYNEQFF.

This chain links TRBV10-1 with TRBJ2-7; the D gene is possibly TRBD2 (6 bases). With 0 bases removed from V and 7 bases from J, the gap between germline ends came to 10 bases. Looked up from germline, CDR1 is WNHNN and CDR2 is SYGVQD (reference sequence). CDR3 length: 13 amino acids. Written as DNA, the CDR3 is TGCGCCAGCAGTGAGTCGAGCCTAGCGGAGCAGTACTTC. This codes for CASSESSLAEQYF.

In the case of this clone: Other DNA sequences of this sample code for an identical CDR3. V and J are TRBV18 and TRBJ2-7; D is possibly TRBD2 (5 bases). Trimming removed 3 bases at V and 3 bases at J, with 12 bases between. This CDR3 is 14 amino acids long. CDR1 is KGHSH and CDR2 is LQKENI in the germline V gene. DNA for the CDR3: TGTGCCAGCTCACCCGACCGAGGGAGCTACGAGCAGTACTTC. This gives the protein CASSPDRGSYEQYF.

The chain employs TRBV7-8 and TRBJ2-7; 10 bases align to TRBD1. Germline CDR1 SGHVS, CDR2 FQNEAQ. Germline trimming cut 1 base from V and 4 bases from J; bases unmatched to any gene: 13. This CDR3 region has 18 residues. The CDR3 sequence: CASSLGHLWTGGWYEQYF. Written as DNA, the CDR3 is TGTGCCAGCAGCTTAGGACATTTGTGGACAGGGGGATGGTACGAGCAGTACTTC.

This clone was observed a single time. V and J are TRBV18 and TRBJ2-2, with a possible D match to TRBD2 (6 bases). This CDR3 contains 15 residues. Trimming stripped 4 bases from V and 3 bases from J, with 12 bases between. Germline V gene data show CDR1 as KGHSH and CDR2 as LQKENI. The CDR3 region has the DNA TGTGCCAGCTCACGAGCCGGGAGATACACCGGGGAGCTGTTTTTT. It encodes CASSRAGRYTGELFF.

V gene TRBV7-9 combines with J gene TRBJ1-5; D is possibly TRBD1 (5 bases). Germline V gene data show CDR1 as SEHNR and CDR2 as FQNEAQ (reference sequence). Trimming removed 1 base from V and 5 bases from J, with 12 bases in between. This CDR3 has 15 residues. The CDR3 DNA is TGTGCCAGCAGCTTAGAGGGGAATAGGCATCAGCCCCAGCATTTT. This gives the protein CASSLEGNRHQPQHF.

About this clone: Other nucleotide sequences in the sample specify the same CDR3. CDR3 sequence: CSAKRDTEAFF. CDR3 in DNA: TGCAGTGCTAAAAGGGACACTGAAGCTTTCTTT. The V and J genes are TRBV20-1 and TRBJ1-1, with D hard to call. V was clipped by 4 bases and J by 3 bases, with 6 bases between them. Germline V lookup: CDR1 DFQATT, CDR2 SNEGSKA (reference sequence). The CDR3 is made up of 11 amino acids.

This clone was observed once. Other DNA sequences of this sample code for an identical CDR3. The chain employs TRBV5-1 and TRBJ2-1, with 9 positions matching TRBD1. The CDR3 totals 15 residues. The ends lost 4 bases at V and 1 base at J; junction bases unmatched: 3. Looked up from germline, CDR1 is SGHRS and CDR2 is YFSETQ. The CDR3 DNA follows: TGCGCCAGCAGCCCGGGACAGGGATCCTACAATGAGCAGTTCTTC. Protein: CASSPGQGSYNEQFF.

The chain uses TRBV2 and TRBJ1-1; D is possibly TRBD1 (6 bases). The V end lost 2 bases, the J end lost 4 bases, and 14 bases lay between the germline ends. Per germline, CDR1 SNHLY and CDR2 FYNNEI. The CDR3 is 15 amino acids. CDR3 amino acids: CASSEPRGLGTEAFF. CDR3 DNA: TGTGCCAGCAGTGAACCGCGGGGGCTCGGCACTGAAGCTTTCTTT. Complete variable domain (other parts from reference TRBV2 and TRBJ1-1): EPEVTQTPSHQVTQMGQEVILRCVPISNHLYFYWYRQILGQKVEFLVSFYNNEISEKSEIFDDQFSVERPDGSNFTLKIRSTKLEDSAMYFCASSEPRGLGTEAFFGQGTRLTVV.

The rearrangement uses TRBV7-9 and TRBJ1-2, with a weak D call TRBD1 (6 bases). CDR3 length: 13 amino acids. V was shortened by 5 bases and J by 5 bases, with 12 bases between the two germline ends. CDR1 is SEHNR, CDR2 FQNEAQ, per germline (reference sequence). CDR3 in amino acids: CASSRGQQYGYTF. For the CDR3, the DNA is TGTGCCAGCAGCCGCGGACAGCAGTATGGCTACACCTTC.

The J gene is TRBJ2-1, the V gene TRBV9, with 16 bases identical to TRBD2. This CDR3 contains 18 residues. Per the germline V gene, CDR1 is SGDLS and CDR2 is YYNGEE. Losses at the gene ends were 3 bases for V and 1 base for J; bases not matched to a gene: 4. CDR3: CASSGGTSGRESYNEQFF. In DNA form, the CDR3 reads TGTGCCAGCAGCGGCGGGACTAGCGGGAGGGAGTCCTACAATGAGCAGTTCTTC.

This chain connects TRBV28 to TRBJ1-5, with a weak D call TRBD1 (6 bases). This CDR3 has 16 residues. V was shortened by 5 bases and J by 3 bases, with 17 bases between the two germline ends. From germline, CDR1 is MDHEN and CDR2 SYDVKM. The CDR3 nucleotides read TGTGCCAGCAGTCGCCACGCGGGGGCGTTCAATCAGCCCCAGCATTTT. Translating it yields CASSRHAGAFNQPQHF.

The V and J genes are TRBV6-5 and TRBJ2-1; 12 bases match TRBD2. The V gene end was trimmed by 0 bases and the J gene end by 7 bases; junction bases not matched to a gene: 4. CDR3 length: 16 amino acids. The germline V gene encodes CDR1 MNHEY and CDR2 SVGAGI. The CDR3 bases are TGTGCCAGCAGTTACTCAGGGACTAGCGGGCCGAATGAGCAGTTCTTC. The encoded protein is CASSYSGTSGPNEQFF.

V and J are TRBV28 and TRBJ2-7; D is unresolved. V lost 2 bases and J lost 2, with 10 bases in between. The CDR3 is 14 amino acids. The V gene's germline CDR1 is MDHEN and CDR2 SYDVKM. Here the CDR3 DNA reads TGTGCCAGCAGTTTAGTACACGGCACCTACGAGCAGTACTTC. Encoded protein: CASSLVHGTYEQYF.